The rows below give T cell receptor beta chains drawn from one sample of a study of metastatic and nonmetastatic thyroid tumors. Via MiXCR, TCRdb re-called the PCR reads. This table has fewer than 40,000 clones, roughly 17% appearing once. The sequencing input was blood. The source is a male donor with papillary thyroid cancer or a benign thyroid nodule (not recorded which). Some clones in this sample may be carry-over from other donors' samples. Both conserved end residues are part of each CDR3. D genes are given only for firm matches. The size field is filled for only some rows; it gives once, few, many or a size class.

TRBD2 | TRBJ2-5 | many | TRBV24-1 | TGTGCCACCGGGGAGAGGACTAGCGGGATAGGAGAGACCCAGTACTTC | CATGERTSGIGETQYF
- | TRBJ2-1 | many | TRBV27 | TGTGCCAGCAGCCCCTTCTCGGGGAATGAGCAGTTCTTC | CASSPFSGNEQFF
TRBD1 | TRBJ1-3 | many | TRBV18 | TGTGCCAGCTCACGCTCCGGGACAGGGGAGGCTGGAAACACCATATATTTT | CASSRSGTGEAGNTIYF
- | TRBJ2-1 | - | TRBV12-3/TRBV12-4 | TGTGCCAGCATCGCACAGGTGGACAATGAGCAGTTCTTC | CASIAQVDNEQFF
- | TRBJ2-7 | - | TRBV20-1 | TGCAGTGCTCAACGCGGCAATGAGCAGTACTTC | CSAQRGNEQYF
- | TRBJ2-3 | few | TRBV24-1 | TGTGCCACCAGTGATTCTAGCTGTGACACATATACGCAGTATTTT | CATSDSSCDTYTQYF
- | TRBJ2-7 | many | TRBV20-1 | TGCAGTGCTAGCCTCCTCCTGGACGAGCAGTACTTC | CSASLLLDEQYF
- | TRBJ2-5 | many | TRBV5-1 | TGCGCCAGCAGCTGGAACGTGGAAGAGACCCAGTACTTC | CASSWNVEETQYF
- | TRBJ1-2 | many | TRBV19 | TGTGCCAGTAGTGGCGGGACATGGGATGGCTACACCTTC | CASSGGTWDGYTF
TRBD1 | TRBJ2-6 | many | TRBV5-1 | TGCGCCAGCAGTTGGGACAGGGACTCTGGGGCCAACGTCCTGACTTTC | CASSWDRDSGANVLTF
TRBD2 | TRBJ2-7 | few | TRBV28 | TGTGCCAGTAGTGCCCCCGGGGGGGAGTCCTACGAGCAGTACTTC | CASSAPGGESYEQYF
- | TRBJ2-1 | many | TRBV7-9 | TGTGCCAGCAGCCCTAGTGGGGGCCCGTCGTACAATGAGCAGTTCTTC | CASSPSGGPSYNEQFF
- | TRBJ1-1 | - | TRBV2 | TGTGCCAGCGGGTTCACAGGGAACACTGAAGCTTTCTTT | CASGFTGNTEAFF
- | TRBJ1-5 | - | TRBV6-1 | TGTACCAGCAATCAGGAGGGGCAGCCCCAGCATTTT | CTSNQEGQPQHF
- | TRBJ1-4 | many | TRBV11-3 | TGTGCCAGCAGCCCGAAACAGGGCCCGGGGGGGAATGAAAAACTGTTTTTT | CASSPKQGPGGNEKLFF
- | TRBJ1-2 | medium-sized | TRBV5-1 | TGCGCCAGCAGCTTGGCTTCTCGGGGTGTGTTGGTCGATGGCTACACCTTC | CASSLASRGVLVDGYTF
- | TRBJ2-2 | many | TRBV14 | TGTGCCAGCAGCCAAGATTCTACTAGTACCGGGGAGCTGTTTTTT | CASSQDSTSTGELFF
TRBD2 | TRBJ2-1 | many | TRBV3-1 | TGTGCCAGCAGCCCTAATCCGGGACTAGCGGCAAACAATGAGCAGTTCTTC | CASSPNPGLAANNEQFF
TRBD1 | TRBJ2-1 | many | TRBV12-3/TRBV12-4 | TGTGCCAGCAGTTCGGCCGCCGGGACAGCCTCTCGTGGCGAGCAGTTCTTC | CASSSAAGTASRGEQFF
TRBD1 | TRBJ1-3 | many | TRBV6-1 | TGTGCCAGCACTCTGACAGGGGACTTTATTGGAAACACCATATATTTT | CASTLTGDFIGNTIYF
TRBD2 | TRBJ2-2 | many | TRBV20-1 | TGCAGTGCGAGCCCGCCCCACGGTTCAGCGGGGGGCCTGAACACCGGGGAGCTGTTTTTT | CSASPPHGSAGGLNTGELFF
TRBD2 | TRBJ2-1 | many | TRBV7-8 | TGTGCCAGCAGCTTAGATTGGGCGGGAGGGCCTAACAATGAGCAGTTCTTC | CASSLDWAGGPNNEQFF
TRBD2 | TRBJ2-1 | many | TRBV11-3 | TGTGCCAGCAGCCCCAGACTAGCGGTCTACAATGAGCAGTTCTTC | CASSPRLAVYNEQFF
TRBD2 | TRBJ2-7 | many | TRBV7-2 | TGTGCCAGCAGCCACGGACTAGCGGGGGAGCAGTACTTC | CASSHGLAGEQYF
TRBD2 | TRBJ2-3 | - | TRBV5-4 | TGTGCCAGCAGCTTGGTTTCTAGCGGGGGGACTTTACATACGCAGTATTTT | CASSLVSSGGTLHTQYF
- | TRBJ2-3 | medium-sized | TRBV6-1 | TGTGCCACGGCTAGCACAGATACGCAGTATTTT | CATASTDTQYF
- | TRBJ1-1 | many | TRBV9 | TGTGCCAGCAGCGTAGCTTCTGTGGGCACTGAAGCTTTCTTT | CASSVASVGTEAFF
TRBD1 | TRBJ2-1 | many | TRBV4-1 | TGCGCCAGCAGCCAAGAATCCAGGGGGCGCAATGAGCAGTTCTTC | CASSQESRGRNEQFF
TRBD2 | TRBJ2-5 | - | TRBV5-1 | TGCGCCAGCAGCTTGGTGTCTAGCGGCGATACCCAGTACTTC | CASSLVSSGDTQYF
TRBD2 | TRBJ2-4 | many | TRBV28 | TGTGCCAGCAGTCCCGATCTAGCGGGAGGAAACATTCAGTACTTC | CASSPDLAGGNIQYF
TRBD2 | TRBJ2-2 | many | TRBV12-5 | TGTGCTAGTGGTTTATTTCTTGGGAGCGGGAGACTCGGGGAGCTGTTTTTT | CASGLFLGSGRLGELFF
- | TRBJ2-5 | many | TRBV28 | TGTGCCAGCAGTTTTGAGTGGGGCCAGGAGACCCAGTACTTC | CASSFEWGQETQYF
- | TRBJ2-7 | few | TRBV6-4 | TGTGCCAGCAGCTCTAGCAGGGTCCTGGGCGAGCAGTACTTC | CASSSSRVLGEQYF
TRBD2 | TRBJ2-5 | many | TRBV6-7 | TGTGCCAGCACCGGACGGTGGAGGGAGGGTCAAGAGACCCAGTACTTC | CASTGRWREGQETQYF
- | TRBJ1-1 | many | TRBV18 | TGTGCCAGCTCACCAGGGGGGTATCTCGCTGAAGCTTTCTTT | CASSPGGYLAEAFF
- | TRBJ2-7 | few | TRBV10-3 | TGTGCCGAGAGGTCAGCACGGGAGCTTGAGGGCGAGCAGTACTTC | CAERSARELEGEQYF
- | TRBJ2-3 | many | TRBV11-1 | TGTGCCAGCAGCTTAGGCCTTCGGGGCATTACAGATACGCAGTATTTT | CASSLGLRGITDTQYF
TRBD2 | TRBJ2-1 | many | TRBV19 | TGTGCCAGTAGCGACCTAAGCGGGAGGGCCCGTAATGAGCAGTTCTTC | CASSDLSGRARNEQFF
TRBD1 | TRBJ2-4 | many | TRBV27 | TGTGCCAGCAGCCGGACAGGGGTGAACATTCAGTACTTC | CASSRTGVNIQYF
- | TRBJ2-7 | medium-sized | TRBV6-5 | TGTGCCAGCAGTTACTCTTTGCCCGACTCCCCCTACGAGCAGTACTTC | CASSYSLPDSPYEQYF
- | TRBJ2-3 | many | TRBV6-1 | TGTGCCAGCAGAACAAACGGGGAGATTAGTACGCAGTATTTT | CASRTNGEISTQYF
- | TRBJ1-2 | - | TRBV11-3 | TGTGCCAGCAGCTGGGGGACACGGGCCCGGGGCTACACCTTC | CASSWGTRARGYTF
TRBD2 | TRBJ2-1 | many | TRBV6-1 | TGTGCCAGCAGTAGTTCTAGCGGGGCCGCGAACAGGGAGCAGTTCTTC | CASSSSSGAANREQFF
- | TRBJ2-2 | few | TRBV6-5 | TGTGCCAGCAGTTACTCGAACGGGTTTGAGGGCGGGGAGCTGTTTTTT | CASSYSNGFEGGELFF
TRBD2 | TRBJ2-7 | medium-sized | TRBV27 | TGTGCCAGCAGTTTTTACGGGAGGGGTTACGAGCAGTACTTC | CASSFYGRGYEQYF
- | TRBJ1-6 | many | TRBV6-4 | TGTGCCAGCATGAGTTGGGACGGACATAATTCACCCCTCCACTTT | CASMSWDGHNSPLHF
- | TRBJ2-3 | many | TRBV2 | TGTGCCAGCAGTGACCCAGGGCAAGTCACAGATACGCAGTATTTT | CASSDPGQVTDTQYF